The present entry profiles one T cell receptor beta chain with its context. RNA totalling roughly 0.45 to 1 ug underwent reverse transcription with random hexamers. TCR beta CDR3 was amplified by immunoSEQ covering 54 Vbeta and 13 Jbeta. TCRdb analysed the immunoSEQ multiplex PCR reads with MiXCR anew, one entry per CDR3 protein. Of about 210,000 distinct CDR3 sequences in the sample, approximately 95% are singletons; the top ten hold less than 0.095%. Sequencing of TCR beta was performed on blood CD8+ T cells and on blood CD4+ T cells. The multiple sclerosis control cohort comprised treatment-naive individuals presenting with stable or active relapsing-remitting disease. While CD8+ and CD4+ T cells were isolated negatively, TEMRA cells were enriched by FACS. This specimen comes from a study of CD8 T cells in Susac syndrome. Between the trimmed V and J ends, which lost 2 bases and 5 bases, there was a span of 11 bases. This CDR3 has 13 amino acids. Germline V gene data show CDR1 as DFQATT and CDR2 as SNEGSKA (reference sequence).

The rearrangement links TRBV20-1 to TRBJ2-3, with a tentative D call TRBD1 (5 bases). The TCR was taken from a human donor with multiple sclerosis. Material: CD4+ T cells from PBMCs. The CDR3 spells CSARFGAGDTQYF. The CDR3 coding sequence is TGCAGTGCTAGATTTGGGGCAGGAGATACGCAGTATTTT.